The rows below give T cell receptor beta chains drawn from one sample of a study of blood T cell repertoires in COVID-19. The data were produced by immunoSEQ multiplex PCR, yet TCRdb's version contains in-frame clones alone and is incomplete. The sample includes a few hundred thousand clones, around 90% of them seen just once. Material for sequencing was peripheral blood. These receptors all come from a woman aged 55 to 70 with COVID-19, enrolled during active disease. The CDR3 runs from the conserved cysteine through the conserved F or W. Each record gives: V gene, J gene, CDR3 protein.

V gene: TRBV2
J gene: TRBJ2-6
CDR3 protein: CASSTSDRAGANVLTF

V gene: TRBV12-3/TRBV12-4
J gene: TRBJ1-2
CDR3 protein: CASSFTGNYGYTF

V gene: TRBV7-8
J gene: TRBJ1-2
CDR3 protein: CASSLEEGRYGYTF

V gene: TRBV3-1/TRBV3-2
J gene: TRBJ1-1
CDR3 protein: CASSLGQSTEAFF

V gene: TRBV9
J gene: TRBJ1-1
CDR3 protein: CASSVAEGMTEAFF

V gene: TRBV6-2/TRBV6-3
J gene: TRBJ1-1
CDR3 protein: CASSPGGTEAFF

V gene: TRBV6-1
J gene: TRBJ1-1
CDR3 protein: CASSDASTRGPEAFF

V gene: TRBV20-1
J gene: TRBJ1-2
CDR3 protein: CSASPTDRGFGGYTF

V gene: TRBV12-5
J gene: TRBJ2-7
CDR3 protein: CASGLTRDSLTYEQYF

V gene: TRBV18
J gene: TRBJ2-2
CDR3 protein: CASSPPRTSAGELFF

V gene: TRBV5-1
J gene: TRBJ2-3
CDR3 protein: CASSLVQQGADTQYF

V gene: TRBV18
J gene: TRBJ2-2
CDR3 protein: CASSPRQGATGELFF

V gene: TRBV4-1
J gene: TRBJ1-5
CDR3 protein: CASSQVSGISNQPQHF

V gene: TRBV10-2
J gene: TRBJ1-5
CDR3 protein: CASSQNRQGSQPQHF

V gene: TRBV7-3
J gene: TRBJ2-3
CDR3 protein: CASSAGLNPDTQYF

V gene: TRBV7-3
J gene: TRBJ2-3
CDR3 protein: CASSPSGGRTDTQYF

V gene: TRBV5-1
J gene: TRBJ1-4
CDR3 protein: CASSLGNPAEELFF

V gene: TRBV27
J gene: TRBJ2-3
CDR3 protein: CASSLFGLDTQYF

V gene: TRBV19
J gene: TRBJ1-2
CDR3 protein: CASSPTGTANPYGYTF

V gene: TRBV19
J gene: TRBJ1-1
CDR3 protein: CASRSMVATTSTEAFF

V gene: TRBV3-1/TRBV3-2
J gene: TRBJ2-7
CDR3 protein: CASSQEVAGGAGGLRSSYEQYF

V gene: TRBV25-1
J gene: TRBJ2-3
CDR3 protein: CASRSTGDGADTQYF

V gene: TRBV6-1
J gene: TRBJ2-3
CDR3 protein: CASSDQAGSTDTQYF

V gene: TRBV10-3
J gene: TRBJ1-1
CDR3 protein: CAITVSGGTEAFF

V gene: TRBV6-1
J gene: TRBJ1-6
CDR3 protein: CASRQGPYNSPLHF

V gene: TRBV2
J gene: TRBJ1-5
CDR3 protein: CASSRGGRNQPQHF

V gene: TRBV20-1
J gene: TRBJ2-3
CDR3 protein: CSASLVGITDTQYF

V gene: TRBV19
J gene: TRBJ1-2
CDR3 protein: CASSMGTGPYGYTF

V gene: TRBV7-9
J gene: TRBJ2-3
CDR3 protein: CASSPSVATDTQYF